These 27 T cell receptor beta chains were sequenced from one sample in a study of T cell repertoires in cytomegalovirus infection. TCRdb ran MiXCR on the reads and lists one entry per CDR3 protein. The sample holds roughly 230,000 distinct CDR3 sequences; 12% are singletons and the top ten take approximately 1.6%. The sequenced sample was PBMCs. The receptors stem from a human donor in good health (CMV status not recorded). Some clones in this sample may be carry-over from other donors' samples.

At least ten counts were recorded for this clonotype. J is TRBJ1-5 and V is TRBV5-3, with no clear D. TRBV5-3 is an ORF, with its function uncertain. V was clipped by 3 bases and J by 4 bases, with 20 bases between them. The CDR3 sequence is 17 residues long. The CDR3 nucleotides are TGTGCCAGAAGCTCGCCCGGGCTCCTATCCTGGAATCAGCCCCAGCATTTT. Its translation: CARSSPGLLSWNQPQHF.

In its sample, this clonotype was seen many times. CDR3 in amino acids: CASSLGGAGELFF. CDR3 coding DNA: TGTGCCAGCAGCCTAGGGGGGGCCGGGGAGCTGTTTTTT. The rearrangement joins TRBV11-3 to TRBJ2-2; possibly TRBD2 for D (7 bases). Trimming shortened V by 5 bases and J by 6 bases, and 10 bases separated the two germline ends. The CDR3 sequence is 13 residues long. Per germline, CDR1 SGHNT and CDR2 YENEEA.

Remarks on this clonotype: The junction differs from germline at one of its ends, possibly a read error. The chain has TRBV5-5 and TRBJ2-3, with D uncertain. The germline CDR1 and CDR2 sequences are SGHKS and YYEKEE (reference sequence). The CDR3 consists of 14 residues. The DNA of the CDR3 is TGTGACAGCAGCTCAGACCTCTCAAGCGATACGCAGTATTTT. It codes for CDSSSDLSSDTQYF.

This clonotype was observed many times. This rearrangement joins TRBV28 to TRBJ1-5; D is uncertain. The CDR3 extends over 16 amino acids. Trimming cost V 7 bases and J 0 bases, with 16 bases left between them. CDR1 and CDR2 (germline): MDHEN, SYDVKM. The CDR3 sequence is CASIIGGVNSNQPQHF. The CDR3 nucleotides are TGTGCCAGCATCATTGGTGGAGTAAATAGCAATCAGCCCCAGCATTTT.

The chain links TRBV27 to TRBJ1-6; 7 positions match TRBD1. Germline CDR1 MNHEY, CDR2 SMNVEV (reference sequence). This CDR3 contains 13 residues. V shed 10 bases and J 7 bases; nucleotides not matched to a gene: 7. Written as DNA, the CDR3 is TGTGCCACCACGACAGGGAGGAATTCACCCCTCCACTTT. Translated, it gives CATTTGRNSPLHF.

This clonotype has a handful of counts. The chain recombines TRBV14 with TRBJ2-1; 7 positions match TRBD2. This CDR3 region has 15 residues. Germline assignment: CDR1 SGHDN and CDR2 FVKESK. V shed 0 bases and J 6 bases; nucleotides not matched to a gene: 5. The CDR3 loop is CASSQDLTSLNEQFF. The CDR3 nucleotides read TGTGCCAGCAGCCAAGATTTGACTAGCCTCAATGAGCAGTTCTTC.

This clonotype was seen a few times. The chain combines TRBV19 with TRBJ1-1, with a tentative D call TRBD1 (5 bases). The CDR3 runs 14 residues. Looked up from germline, CDR1 is LNHDA and CDR2 is SQIVND (reference sequence). V lost 7 bases, J lost 4 bases, and 16 bases lay in between. The CDR3 sequence is CASIRTGRATEAFF. The CDR3 DNA sequence: TGTGCCAGTATCCGCACCGGCAGGGCCACTGAAGCTTTCTTT.

This clonotype was seen more than once but under ten times. The genes are TRBV19 and TRBJ2-3, with 8 bases matching TRBD2. The germline CDR1 and CDR2 sequences are LNHDA and SQIVND (reference sequence). CDR3 length: 15 residues. J lost 5 bases, V lost 3 bases, and 7 bases had no gene match. CDR3 loop: CASSIESGGLDTQYF. In DNA form, the CDR3 reads TGTGCCAGTAGTATCGAGAGCGGGGGATTAGATACGCAGTATTTT.

V usage is TRBV7-9 and J usage is TRBJ1-2, with 10 bases lining up with TRBD1. Germline V gene sequence: CDR1 SEHNR, CDR2 FQNEAQ (reference sequence). The V segment lost 2 bases and the J segment 7 bases; nucleotides outside the gene matches: 10. The CDR3 runs 16 residues. CDR3 in amino acids: CASSLSSGTGDRGYTF. The DNA of the CDR3 is TGTGCCAGCAGCTTATCCTCCGGGACAGGGGACCGTGGCTACACCTTC.

The V and J genes are TRBV20-1 and TRBJ2-7, with D hard to call. Between the trimmed V and J ends, which lost 3 bases and 4 bases, there was a span of 22 bases. Germline V gene lookup returns CDR1 DFQATT and CDR2 SNEGSKA (reference sequence). The CDR3 covers 16 residues. The CDR3 region has the DNA TGCAGTGCTAGGTCTACGAGCGATTCGCGCCCGTACGAGCAGTACTTC. It is translated as CSARSTSDSRPYEQYF.

The chain has TRBV19 and TRBJ1-1; tentative D call: TRBD1 (5 bases). Germline CDR1 is LNHDA and CDR2 is SQIVND (reference sequence). Between the trimmed V and J ends, which lost 4 bases and 2 bases, there was a span of 14 bases. This CDR3 is 15 amino acids long. The CDR3 protein is CASSSQAGTNTEAFF. The CDR3 DNA reads TGTGCCAGTAGTAGCCAAGCAGGGACTAACACTGAAGCTTTCTTT.

In this sample, this clonotype turned up many times. The rearrangement uses TRBV6-2 or TRBV6-3 and TRBJ1-2; TRBD1 matches at 10 bases. The CDR3 covers 15 residues. Trimming at V came to 5 bases and at J to 4 bases, leaving 7 bases not matched to a gene. Germline V CDR1 and CDR2: MNHEY, SVGEGT. CDR3: CASSRDRGQGYGYTF. The CDR3 coding sequence is TGTGCCAGCAGTCGTGACAGGGGGCAAGGCTATGGCTACACCTTC.

This clonotype was seen many times. This chain links TRBV7-9 with TRBJ2-5; D ambiguous. The CDR3 extends over 13 amino acids. V was cut by 5 bases and J by 5 bases, with 12 bases left in between. The germline gives CDR1 SEHNR, CDR2 FQNEAQ (reference sequence). Written as DNA, the CDR3 is TGTGCCAGCAGCGAGCCTATCTCGGAGACCCAGTACTTC. It translates to CASSEPISETQYF.

This clonotype has a count of ten or more. The CDR3 loop is CASSFSVSGVAKNIQYF. DNA for the CDR3: TGTGCCAGTAGTTTTAGTGTCTCTGGGGTAGCCAAAAACATTCAGTACTTC. V usage is TRBV19 and J usage is TRBJ2-4; D is ambiguous. V lost 5 bases to trimming and J lost 0 bases, with 17 bases between them. The CDR3 length is 17 residues. Germline-derived CDR1 and CDR2 are LNHDA and SQIVND (reference sequence).

The sample holds many counts of this clonotype. The V gene is TRBV7-3, the J gene TRBJ1-1; D is unclear. Looked up from germline, CDR1 is SGHTA and CDR2 is FQGTGA. V lost 5 bases, J lost 0 bases, and 7 bases lay in between. There are 13 residues in the CDR3. The CDR3 region is CASSMSLNTEAFF. The CDR3 coding sequence is TGTGCCAGCAGCATGTCACTGAACACTGAAGCTTTCTTT.

This clonotype appeared a few times. The chain has TRBV12-5 and TRBJ2-5, with D possibly being TRBD2 (5 bases). This CDR3 has 16 residues. V was clipped by 2 bases and J by 0 bases, with 13 bases between them. CDR1 is LGHNT and CDR2 is FRNRAP in the germline V gene. The CDR3 here is CASGLPVRRDQETQYF. The CDR3 region has the DNA TGTGCTAGTGGTTTGCCCGTCCGGCGGGACCAAGAGACCCAGTACTTC. The whole variable domain, filled in from reference TRBV12-5 and TRBJ2-5, reads DARVTQTPRHKVTEMGQEVTMRCQPILGHNTVFWYRQTMMQGLELLAYFRNRAPLDDSGMPKDRFSAEMPDATLATLKIQPSEPRDSAVYFCASGLPVRRDQETQYFGPGTRLLVL.

This clonotype appeared a few times. The chain couples TRBV29-1 to TRBJ1-1, with D maybe TRBD1 (6 bases). CDR3 length: 13 residues. Germline V gives CDR1 SQVTM, CDR2 ANQGSEA. With 7 bases removed from V and 3 bases from J, the gap between germline ends came to 15 bases. Here the CDR3 reads CSARTAVHTEAFF. DNA for the CDR3: TGCAGCGCAAGGACAGCAGTTCACACTGAAGCTTTCTTT.

This clonotype has ten or more counts. The chain carries TRBV7-9 and TRBJ2-1, with 8 bases fitting TRBD1. The V gene end was trimmed by 5 bases and the J gene end by 8 bases; junction bases not matched to a gene: 5. Germline CDR1 reads SEHNR; CDR2 reads FQNEAQ (reference sequence). The CDR3 has 13 residues. CDR3 in amino acids: CASSMTGVDEQFF. DNA of the CDR3: TGTGCCAGCAGCATGACAGGGGTGGATGAGCAGTTCTTC.

The CDR3 loop is CAWSVWASSTNEKLFF. CDR3 nucleotides: TGTGCCTGGAGTGTATGGGCATCATCAACTAATGAAAAACTGTTTTTT. The V call is TRBV30, the J call TRBJ1-4, with D unclear. V was trimmed by 0 bases and J by 0 bases, leaving 11 bases between them. This CDR3 is built from 16 residues. Germline CDR1 is GTSNPN and CDR2 is SVGIG (reference sequence).

This clonotype was counted ten times or more. V usage is TRBV7-2 and J usage is TRBJ1-2; the D is unclear. Germline CDR1 and CDR2: SGHTA and FQGNSA. The CDR3 spans 15 residues. V was trimmed by 1 base and J by 0 bases, leaving 9 bases between them. The chain's CDR3 is CASSLVGGANYGYTF. Here the CDR3 DNA reads TGTGCCAGCAGCTTAGTCGGCGGAGCTAACTATGGCTACACCTTC.

The chain couples TRBV29-1 to TRBJ1-1, with unresolved D. Trimming took off 3 bases at V and 3 bases at J, with 11 bases between the two ends. Germline V gene sequence: CDR1 SQVTM, CDR2 ANQGSEA. This CDR3 is built from 13 residues. The CDR3 is CSVEEGSYTEAFF. CDR3 DNA: TGCAGCGTTGAGGAAGGGTCGTACACTGAAGCTTTCTTT.

As to this clonotype: A much larger clone differs by one base, so this may be a read error. The CDR3 loop is CASSELGQNYGYTF. The CDR3 nucleotides are TGTGCCAGCAGTGAACTCGGACAGAACTATGGCTACACCTTC. This rearrangement joins TRBV25-1 to TRBJ1-2; possibly TRBD1 for D (6 bases). The length of the CDR3 is 14 residues. Germline loops: CDR1 MGHDK, CDR2 SYGVNS. Deletions cut 2 bases from V and 2 bases from J, with 9 bases between.

The chain couples TRBV20-1 to TRBJ1-3; D gene unclear. Germline CDR1 reads DFQATT; CDR2 reads SNEGSKA (reference sequence). The V and J ends lost 2 bases and 0 bases respectively, with 5 bases between them. CDR3 length: 13 residues. CDR3 sequence reads: CSARLHSGNTIYF. DNA of the CDR3: TGCAGTGCTAGACTACACTCTGGAAACACCATATATTTT.

This clonotype was seen many times. This chain joins TRBV2 and TRBJ2-7, with D possibly matching TRBD1 (6 bases). Trimming cost V 6 bases and J 4 bases, with 16 bases left between them. Germline lookup yields CDR1 SNHLY and CDR2 FYNNEI. This CDR3 contains 14 residues. CDR3 nucleotide sequence: TGTGCCAGCAGAGGATTGGGGGCGGTATACGAGCAGTACTTC. Translated: CASRGLGAVYEQYF. Complete variable domain (other parts from reference TRBV2 and TRBJ2-7): EPEVTQTPSHQVTQMGQEVILRCVPISNHLYFYWYRQILGQKVEFLVSFYNNEISEKSEIFDDQFSVERPDGSNFTLKIRSTKLEDSAMYFCASRGLGAVYEQYFGPGTRLTVT.

This clonotype has ten or more counts. The V and J genes are TRBV28 and TRBJ2-2; 15 bases fit TRBD2. V dropped 4 bases and J dropped 3; count of bases not matched to a gene: 6. CDR3 length: 18 residues. CDR1 and CDR2 from the germline V gene are MDHEN and SYDVKM. CDR3: CASSSGLAGGPYTGELFF. DNA for the CDR3: TGTGCCAGCAGTTCTGGACTAGCGGGAGGGCCGTACACCGGGGAGCTGTTTTTT.

In its sample, this clonotype was seen many times. The J gene is TRBJ1-3, the V gene TRBV7-2; D perhaps matches TRBD1 (6 bases). This CDR3 region has 17 residues. The germline V gene encodes CDR1 SGHTA and CDR2 FQGNSA. Deletions cut 3 bases from V and 0 bases from J, with 15 bases between. CDR3 protein: CASSFPLGASSGNTIYF. CDR3 DNA: TGTGCCAGCAGCTTCCCCTTGGGGGCCTCCTCTGGAAACACCATATATTTT.

This clonotype has just one count. A much more abundant neighbour one base away suggests this may be a read error. The rearrangement uses TRBV30 and TRBJ2-7, with 7 bases matching TRBD2. From germline, CDR1 is GTSNPN and CDR2 SVGIG (reference sequence). The CDR3 extends over 13 amino acids. The DNA of the CDR3 is TGTGCCTGGAGTACCCGGGGGGACTACGAGCAGAACTTC. Its translation is CAWSTRGDYEQNF.